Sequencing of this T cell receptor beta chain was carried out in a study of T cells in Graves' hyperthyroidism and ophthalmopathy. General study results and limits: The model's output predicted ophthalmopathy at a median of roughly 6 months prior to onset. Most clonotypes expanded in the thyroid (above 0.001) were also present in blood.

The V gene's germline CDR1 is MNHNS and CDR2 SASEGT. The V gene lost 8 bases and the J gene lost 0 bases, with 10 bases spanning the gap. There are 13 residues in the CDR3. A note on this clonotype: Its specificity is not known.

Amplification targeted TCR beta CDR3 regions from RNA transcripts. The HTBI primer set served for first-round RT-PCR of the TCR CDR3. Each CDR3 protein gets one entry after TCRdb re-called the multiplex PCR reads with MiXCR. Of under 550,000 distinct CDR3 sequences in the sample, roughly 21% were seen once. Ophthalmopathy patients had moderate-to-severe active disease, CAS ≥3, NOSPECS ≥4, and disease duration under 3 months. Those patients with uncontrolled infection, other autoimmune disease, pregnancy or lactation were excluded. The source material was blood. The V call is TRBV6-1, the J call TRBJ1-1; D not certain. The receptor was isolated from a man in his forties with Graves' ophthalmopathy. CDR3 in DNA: TGTGCCAGCGGGCGGAGCATGAACACTGAAGCTTTCTTT. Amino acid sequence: CASGRSMNTEAFF.